The T cell receptor beta chain under discussion was sequenced for a study of cytomegalovirus exposure and HLA in healthy donors. Study in general: Out of fewer than 400 genotyped donors, roughly 78% belonged to the Caucasian-associated ancestry cluster.

The CDR3 is made up of 13 amino acids. The V and J ends lost 2 bases and 5 bases respectively, with 9 bases between them. Germline lookup yields CDR1 MNHEY and CDR2 SVGAGI. PCR primers comprised 60 Vbeta and 13 Jbeta primers. Libraries were prepared by immunoSEQ multiplex PCR; TCRdb keeps only in-frame clonotypes and omits some of them. The sample includes under 150,000 clones, 9.4% of them seen just once. The chain has TRBV6-5 and TRBJ1-1, with D maybe TRBD1 (6 bases). This clonotype originated in a male donor in good health and CMV-seronegative. Sequenced sample: PBMCs. The DNA for the CDR3 is TGTGCCAGCAGTTACCAGGGGAGAACTGAAGCTTTCTTT. This gives the protein CASSYQGRTEAFF.